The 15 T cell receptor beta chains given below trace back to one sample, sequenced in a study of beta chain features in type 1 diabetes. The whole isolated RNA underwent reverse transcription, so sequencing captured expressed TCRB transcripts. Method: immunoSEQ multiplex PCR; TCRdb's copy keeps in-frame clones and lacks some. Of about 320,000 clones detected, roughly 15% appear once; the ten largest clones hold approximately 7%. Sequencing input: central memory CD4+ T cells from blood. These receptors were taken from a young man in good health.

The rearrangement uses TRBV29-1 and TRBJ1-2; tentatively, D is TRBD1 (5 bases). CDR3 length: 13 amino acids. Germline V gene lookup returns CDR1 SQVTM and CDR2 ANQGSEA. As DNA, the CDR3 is TGCAGTGCTCGGTTCGACAGTCTAGCTGGCTACACCTTC. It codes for CSARFDSLAGYTF.

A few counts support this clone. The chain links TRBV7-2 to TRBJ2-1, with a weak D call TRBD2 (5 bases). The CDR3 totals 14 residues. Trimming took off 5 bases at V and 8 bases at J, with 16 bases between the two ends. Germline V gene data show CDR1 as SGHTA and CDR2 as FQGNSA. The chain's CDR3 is CASSRWRPDDEQFF. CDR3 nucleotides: TGTGCCAGCAGCCGGTGGAGGCCAGACGATGAGCAGTTCTTC. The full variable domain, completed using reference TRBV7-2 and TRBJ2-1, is GAGVSQSPSNKVTEKGKDVELRCDPISGHTALYWYRQSLGQGLEFLIYFQGNSAPDKSGLPSDRFSAERTGGSVSTLTIQRTQQEDSAVYLCASSRWRPDDEQFFGPGTRLTVL.

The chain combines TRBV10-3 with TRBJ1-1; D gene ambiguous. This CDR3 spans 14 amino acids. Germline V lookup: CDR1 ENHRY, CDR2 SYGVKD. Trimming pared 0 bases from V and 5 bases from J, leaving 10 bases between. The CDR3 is CAISESEGSTEAFF. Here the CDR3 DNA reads TGTGCCATCAGTGAGTCAGAGGGTAGTACTGAAGCTTTCTTT.

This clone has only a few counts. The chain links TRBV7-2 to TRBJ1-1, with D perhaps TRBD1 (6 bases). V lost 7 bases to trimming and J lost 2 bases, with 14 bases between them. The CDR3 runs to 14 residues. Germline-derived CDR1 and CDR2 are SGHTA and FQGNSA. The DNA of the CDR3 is TGTGCCAGCAACCGACAACAGGGAAACACTGAAGCTTTCTTT. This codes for CASNRQQGNTEAFF.

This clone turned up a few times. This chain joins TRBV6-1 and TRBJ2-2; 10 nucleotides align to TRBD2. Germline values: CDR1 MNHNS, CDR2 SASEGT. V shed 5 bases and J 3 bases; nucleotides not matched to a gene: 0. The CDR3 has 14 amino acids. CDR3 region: CASSSGRDTGELFF. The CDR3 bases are TGTGCCAGCAGTAGCGGGAGGGACACCGGGGAGCTGTTTTTT.

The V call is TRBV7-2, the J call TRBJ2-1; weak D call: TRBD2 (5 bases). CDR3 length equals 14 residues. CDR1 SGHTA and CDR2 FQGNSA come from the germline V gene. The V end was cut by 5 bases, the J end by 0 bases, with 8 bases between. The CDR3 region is CASSVSDSYNEQFF. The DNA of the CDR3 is TGTGCCAGCAGCGTTAGCGACTCCTACAATGAGCAGTTCTTC.

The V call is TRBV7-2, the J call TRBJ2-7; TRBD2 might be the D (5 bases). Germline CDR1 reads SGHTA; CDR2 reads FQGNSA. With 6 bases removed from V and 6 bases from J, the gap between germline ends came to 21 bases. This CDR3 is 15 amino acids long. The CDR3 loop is CASRPMEALVGEQYF. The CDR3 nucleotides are TGTGCCAGCAGACCGATGGAGGCGCTGGTCGGCGAGCAGTACTTC. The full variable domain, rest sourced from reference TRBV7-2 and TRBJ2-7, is GAGVSQSPSNKVTEKGKDVELRCDPISGHTALYWYRQSLGQGLEFLIYFQGNSAPDKSGLPSDRFSAERTGGSVSTLTIQRTQQEDSAVYLCASRPMEALVGEQYFGPGTRLTVT.

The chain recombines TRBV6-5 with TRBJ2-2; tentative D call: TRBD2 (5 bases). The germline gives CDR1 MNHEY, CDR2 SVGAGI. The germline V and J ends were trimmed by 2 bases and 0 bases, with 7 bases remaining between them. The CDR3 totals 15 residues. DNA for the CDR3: TGTGCCAGCAGTTACACGGGGTCGAACACCGGGGAGCTGTTTTTT. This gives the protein CASSYTGSNTGELFF.

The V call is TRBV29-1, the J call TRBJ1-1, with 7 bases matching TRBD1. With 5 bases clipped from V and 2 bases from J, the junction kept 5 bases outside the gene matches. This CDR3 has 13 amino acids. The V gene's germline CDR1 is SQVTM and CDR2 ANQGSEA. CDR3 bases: TGCAGCGTTCACAGGGGCGCCAACACTGAAGCTTTCTTT. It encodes CSVHRGANTEAFF.

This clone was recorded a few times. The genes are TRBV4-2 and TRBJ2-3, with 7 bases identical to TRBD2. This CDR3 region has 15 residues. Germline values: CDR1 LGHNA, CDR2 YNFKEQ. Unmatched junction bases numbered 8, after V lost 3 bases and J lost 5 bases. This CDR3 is CASSQDPTSRDTQYF. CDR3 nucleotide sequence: TGTGCCAGCAGCCAGGACCCGACTAGCCGAGATACGCAGTATTTT.

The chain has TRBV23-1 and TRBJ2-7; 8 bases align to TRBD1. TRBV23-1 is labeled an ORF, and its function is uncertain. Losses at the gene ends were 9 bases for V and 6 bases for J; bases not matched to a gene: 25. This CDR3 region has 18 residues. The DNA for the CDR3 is TGCGCCAGAAATGGACAGGGACTTTGTCGGTTGTTCGTCCTCGAGCAGTACGTC. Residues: CARNGQGLCRLFVLEQYV.

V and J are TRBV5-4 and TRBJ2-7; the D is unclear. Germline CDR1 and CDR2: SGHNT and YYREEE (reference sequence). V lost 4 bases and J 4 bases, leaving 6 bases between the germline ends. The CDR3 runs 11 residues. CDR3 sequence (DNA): TGTGCCAGCAGCGAGAAATACGAGCAGTACTTC. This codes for CASSEKYEQYF.

The CDR3: CASSPGRRFHPDAYGYTF. The CDR3 DNA sequence: TGTGCCAGCAGCCCGGGAAGGCGATTTCACCCCGACGCCTATGGCTACACCTTC. V and J are TRBV11-2 and TRBJ1-2; D is unclear. This CDR3 has 18 amino acids. Trimming removed 5 bases from V and 4 bases from J, with 26 bases in between. The germline V gene has CDR1 SGHAT and CDR2 FQNNGV. Full variable domain (rest looked up from reference TRBV11-2 and TRBJ1-2): EAGVAQSPRYKIIEKRQSVAFWCNPISGHATLYWYQQILGQGPKLLIQFQNNGVVDDSQLPKDRFSAERLKGVDSTLKIQPAKLEDSAVYLCASSPGRRFHPDAYGYTFGSGTRLTVV.

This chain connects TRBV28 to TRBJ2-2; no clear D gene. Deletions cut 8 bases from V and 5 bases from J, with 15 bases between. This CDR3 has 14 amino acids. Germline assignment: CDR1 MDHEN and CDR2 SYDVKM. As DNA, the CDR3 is TGTGCCAGCTCAAAGATAGGGTGGACCGGGGAGCTGTTTTTT. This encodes CASSKIGWTGELFF.

As DNA, the CDR3 is TGCGCCAGCAGCCCAATTAGCGGGAACCAAGAGACCCAGTACTTC. This encodes CASSPISGNQETQYF. The gene calls are TRBV5-1 and TRBJ2-5, with 8 bases that match TRBD2. The CDR3 loop spans 15 amino acids. The V segment lost 4 bases and the J segment 0 bases; nucleotides outside the gene matches: 5. The germline CDR1 and CDR2 sequences are SGHRS and YFSETQ.